Reported below is one T cell receptor beta chain. The sample originates from a study of blood T cell repertoires in COVID-19. Study-level information: The United States, Italy and Spain provided the acute and convalescent COVID-19 samples. In each case, the material was cDNA or gDNA derived from T cells, B-cell-depleted T cells, or PBMCs.

V trimming: 6 bases; J trimming: 3 bases; junction bases outside the gene matches: 14. Germline V gene data show CDR1 as MNHEY and CDR2 as SVGEGT. This CDR3 has 16 residues. In the original workflow: Reference gene primers were amplified, and this amplification served to estimate nucleated cell counts. TCRdb's copy holds only in-frame clones and misses some; the assay was immunoSEQ multiplex PCR. V and J calls and clone size are those listed in that table; D and trimming were worked out from the DNA. This table has about 87,000 clones, over 75% appearing once. This clonotype originated in a woman older than 75 with COVID-19, enrolled during active disease. The J gene is TRBJ2-7, the V gene TRBV6-2 or TRBV6-3; 7 bases align to TRBD2. Sequencing input: peripheral blood. The CDR3, as DNA: TGTGCCAGCAGCCCCTCATCCGGACTAGGTATCTACGAGCAGTACTTC. Translated, it gives CASSPSSGLGIYEQYF.